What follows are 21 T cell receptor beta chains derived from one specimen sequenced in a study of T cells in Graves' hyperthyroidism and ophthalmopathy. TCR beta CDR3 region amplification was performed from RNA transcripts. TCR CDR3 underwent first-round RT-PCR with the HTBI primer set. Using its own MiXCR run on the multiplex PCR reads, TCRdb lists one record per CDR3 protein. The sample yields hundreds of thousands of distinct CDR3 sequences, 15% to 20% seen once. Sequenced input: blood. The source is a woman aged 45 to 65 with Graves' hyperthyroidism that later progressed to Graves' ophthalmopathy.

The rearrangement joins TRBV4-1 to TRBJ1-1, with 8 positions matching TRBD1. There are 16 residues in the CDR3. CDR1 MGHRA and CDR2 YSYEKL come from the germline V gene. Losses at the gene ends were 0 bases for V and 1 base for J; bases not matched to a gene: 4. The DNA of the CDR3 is TGCGCCAGCAGCCAAGATGGAGGACAGGGGAACACTGAAGCTTTCTTT. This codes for CASSQDGGQGNTEAFF.

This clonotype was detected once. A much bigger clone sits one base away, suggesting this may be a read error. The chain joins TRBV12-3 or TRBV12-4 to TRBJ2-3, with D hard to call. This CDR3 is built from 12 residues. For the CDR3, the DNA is TGTGCCAGCAGTCCCGCCCGAGATACGCGGTATTTT. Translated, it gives CASSPARDTRYF.

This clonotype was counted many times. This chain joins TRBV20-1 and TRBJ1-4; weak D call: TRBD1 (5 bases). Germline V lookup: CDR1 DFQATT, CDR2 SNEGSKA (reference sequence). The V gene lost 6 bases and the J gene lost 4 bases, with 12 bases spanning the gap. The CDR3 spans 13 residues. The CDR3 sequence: CSALDSVNEKLFF. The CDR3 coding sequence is TGCAGTGCCCTCGACAGCGTTAATGAAAAACTGTTTTTT.

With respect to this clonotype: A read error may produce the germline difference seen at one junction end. For the CDR3, the DNA is TGTACCAGCAGCTTGCTTAGCGGGGGGGTAGCAGATACGCAGTATTTT. This translates into CTSSLLSGGVADTQYF. The chain has TRBV5-4 and TRBJ2-3; TRBD2 matches at 11 bases. The CDR3 extends over 16 amino acids. In germline, CDR1 is SGHNT, CDR2 YYREEE (reference sequence).

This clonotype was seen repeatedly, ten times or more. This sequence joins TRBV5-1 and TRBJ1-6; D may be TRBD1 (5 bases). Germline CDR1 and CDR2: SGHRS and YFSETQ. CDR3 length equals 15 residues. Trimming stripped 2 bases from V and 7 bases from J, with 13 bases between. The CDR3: CASSFRDAANSPLHF. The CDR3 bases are TGCGCCAGCAGCTTCCGGGACGCCGCGAATTCACCCCTCCACTTT.

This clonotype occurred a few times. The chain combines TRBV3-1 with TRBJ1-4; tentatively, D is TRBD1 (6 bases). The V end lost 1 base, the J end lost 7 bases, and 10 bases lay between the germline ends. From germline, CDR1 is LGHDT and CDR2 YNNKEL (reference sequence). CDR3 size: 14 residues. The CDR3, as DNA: TGTGCCAGCAGCCAAGTACAGGGAAGTGAAAAACTGTTTTTT. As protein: CASSQVQGSEKLFF.

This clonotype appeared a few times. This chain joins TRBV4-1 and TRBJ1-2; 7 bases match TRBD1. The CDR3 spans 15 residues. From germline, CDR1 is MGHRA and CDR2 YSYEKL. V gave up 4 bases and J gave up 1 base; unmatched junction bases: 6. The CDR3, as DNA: TGCGCCAGCAGCCCCCAACGGGACAGTAACTATGGCTACACCTTC. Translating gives CASSPQRDSNYGYTF.

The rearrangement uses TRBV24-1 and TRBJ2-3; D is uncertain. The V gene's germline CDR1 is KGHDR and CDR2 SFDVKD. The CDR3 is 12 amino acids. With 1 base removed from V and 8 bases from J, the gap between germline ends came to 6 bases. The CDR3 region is CATSDLDGTQYF. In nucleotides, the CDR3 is TGTGCCACCAGTGATTTAGACGGTACGCAGTATTTT.

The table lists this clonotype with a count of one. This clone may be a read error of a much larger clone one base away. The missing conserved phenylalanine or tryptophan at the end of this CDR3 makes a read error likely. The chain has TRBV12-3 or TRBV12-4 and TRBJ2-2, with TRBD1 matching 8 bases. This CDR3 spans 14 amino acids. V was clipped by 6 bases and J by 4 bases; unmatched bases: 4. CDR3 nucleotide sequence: TGTGCCAGCAGGTGGACAGGGAGCACCGGGGAGCTGTTTCTT. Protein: CASRWTGSTGELFL.

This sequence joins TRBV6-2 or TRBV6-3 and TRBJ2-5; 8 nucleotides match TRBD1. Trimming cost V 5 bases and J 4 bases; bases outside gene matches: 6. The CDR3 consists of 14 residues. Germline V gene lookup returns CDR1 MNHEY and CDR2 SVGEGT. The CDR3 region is CASSVNRGSETQYF. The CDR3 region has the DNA TGTGCCAGCAGTGTCAACAGGGGGTCAGAGACCCAGTACTTC.

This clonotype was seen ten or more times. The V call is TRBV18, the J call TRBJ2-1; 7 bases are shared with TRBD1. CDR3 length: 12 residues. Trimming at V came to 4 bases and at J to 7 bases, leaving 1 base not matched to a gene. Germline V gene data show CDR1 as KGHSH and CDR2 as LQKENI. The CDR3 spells CASSQQGNEQFF. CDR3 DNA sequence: TGTGCCAGCTCACAACAGGGGAATGAGCAGTTCTTC.

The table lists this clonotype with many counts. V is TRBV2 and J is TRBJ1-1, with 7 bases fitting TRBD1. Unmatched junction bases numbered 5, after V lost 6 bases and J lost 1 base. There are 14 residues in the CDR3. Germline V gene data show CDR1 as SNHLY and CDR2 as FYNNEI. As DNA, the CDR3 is TGTGCCAGCAGGGCGGGACAGCCGAACACTGAAGCTTTCTTT. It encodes CASRAGQPNTEAFF.

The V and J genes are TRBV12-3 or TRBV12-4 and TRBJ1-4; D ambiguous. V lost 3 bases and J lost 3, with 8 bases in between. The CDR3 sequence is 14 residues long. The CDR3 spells CASSFTGANEKLFF. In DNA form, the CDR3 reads TGTGCCAGCAGTTTTACCGGGGCTAATGAAAAACTGTTTTTT.

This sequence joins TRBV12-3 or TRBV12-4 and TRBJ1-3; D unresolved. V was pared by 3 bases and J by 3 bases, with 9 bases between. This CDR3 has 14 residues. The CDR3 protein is CASSFGTNGNTIYF. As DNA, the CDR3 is TGTGCCAGCAGTTTTGGCACGAATGGAAACACCATATATTTT.

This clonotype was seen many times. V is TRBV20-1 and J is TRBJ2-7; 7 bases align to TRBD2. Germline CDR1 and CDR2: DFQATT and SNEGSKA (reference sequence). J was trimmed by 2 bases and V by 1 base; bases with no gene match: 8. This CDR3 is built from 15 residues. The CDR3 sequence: CSARGTGTTPYEQYF. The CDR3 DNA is TGCAGTGCTAGAGGTACCGGGACTACACCCTACGAGCAGTACTTC.

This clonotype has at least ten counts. This CDR3 reads CSARDGLSSGAWEQFF. DNA for the CDR3: TGCAGTGCTAGAGATGGCTTGAGTAGCGGGGCATGGGAGCAGTTCTTC. The chain carries TRBV20-1 and TRBJ2-1; 8 positions agree with TRBD2. The CDR3 runs 16 residues. Trimming at V came to 0 bases and at J to 10 bases, leaving 14 bases not matched to a gene. CDR1 is DFQATT and CDR2 is SNEGSKA in the germline V gene (reference sequence).

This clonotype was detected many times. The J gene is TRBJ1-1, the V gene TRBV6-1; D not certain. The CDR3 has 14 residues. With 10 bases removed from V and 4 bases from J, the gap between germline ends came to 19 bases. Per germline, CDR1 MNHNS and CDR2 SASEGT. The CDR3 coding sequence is TGTGCCATAGGCAGAGCGGTAGGTGGCACTGAAGCTTTCTTT. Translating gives CAIGRAVGGTEAFF.

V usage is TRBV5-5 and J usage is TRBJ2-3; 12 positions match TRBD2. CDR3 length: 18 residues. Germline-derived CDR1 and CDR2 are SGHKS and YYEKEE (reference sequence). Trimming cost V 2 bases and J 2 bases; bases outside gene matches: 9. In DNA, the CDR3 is TGTGCCAGCAGCTTACCTAGCGGGGGGGCCGGCACCACAGATACGCAGTATTTT. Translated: CASSLPSGGAGTTDTQYF.

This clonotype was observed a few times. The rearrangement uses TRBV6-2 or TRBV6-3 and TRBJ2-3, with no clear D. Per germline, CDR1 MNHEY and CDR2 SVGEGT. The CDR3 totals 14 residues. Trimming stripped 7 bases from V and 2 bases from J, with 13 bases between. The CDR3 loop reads CASNYVRDTDTQYF. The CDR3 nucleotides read TGTGCCAGCAACTATGTTAGGGACACAGATACGCAGTATTTT.

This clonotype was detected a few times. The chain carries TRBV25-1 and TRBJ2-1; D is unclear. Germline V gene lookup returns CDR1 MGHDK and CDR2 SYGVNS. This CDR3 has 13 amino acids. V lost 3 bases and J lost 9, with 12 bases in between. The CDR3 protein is CASSDPRIGEQFF. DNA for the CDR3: TGTGCCAGCAGTGACCCCAGGATCGGTGAGCAGTTCTTC.

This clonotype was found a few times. The chain's CDR3 is CSGGLGLHGELFF. The CDR3 nucleotides are TGCAGTGGTGGGTTAGGGTTACACGGGGAGCTGTTTTTT. The chain employs TRBV20-1 and TRBJ2-2; D ambiguous. Germline loops: CDR1 DFQATT, CDR2 SNEGSKA (reference sequence). V dropped 7 bases and J dropped 7 bases, with 16 bases sitting between them. The CDR3 spans 13 residues.